This T cell receptor (delta chain) derives from a study of gamma-delta chains in newborns, infants, children. For the study at large: Innate gammadelta T cells reportedly expand polyclonally right after birth, driven by microbial exposure, per the title.

Germline V gene data show CDR1 as TSWWSYY and CDR2 as QGS. V lost 1 base, J lost 1 base, and 4 bases stayed unmatched. This CDR3 comprises 17 residues. Turning to this clone: TCRdb lists the protein of a much larger clone for this DNA, which differs at residue 6, so this is likely a read error; the protein given here is translated from the DNA itself.

TCRdb called clones anew from the reads with CATT. The sample yields 3,000 to 4,500 delta-chain clones, roughly 0.6% seen once. V usage is TRDV1 and J usage is TRDJ1; 12 bases align to TRDD3. The source of this sequence is a child who was a newborn, infant or young child, either healthy, febrile or measles-vaccinated (not recorded which). The sample comprised blood. The CDR3 reads CALGEHWGILGTDKLIF. CDR3 nucleotide sequence: TGTGCTCTTGGGGAACACTGGGGGATACTTGGCACCGATAAACTCATCTTT.